A single TCR beta chain is shown here with its context. These data originate in a study of blood T cell repertoires in COVID-19. Across the study: There were acute and convalescent COVID-19 samples, and they came from the United States, Italy and Spain. PBMCs, B-cell-depleted T cells, or T cells provided the cDNA or gDNA that made up the material.

Source study methods: Reference gene primer amplification in the assay estimated nucleated cell counts. TCRdb's table, derived via immunoSEQ multiplex PCR, lists solely in-frame clones and lacks some. That table is the source of V, J and clone size, and D and trimming were worked out from the DNA. Here the sample spans roughly 200,000 clones, over 75% being singletons. The source is a man aged 45-65 years with acute or convalescent COVID-19. The sample comprised peripheral blood.

DNA of the CDR3: TGCAGTGCTAGTCACGGGACTAGCGGGAGCCAGACCCAGTACTTC. Encoded protein: CSASHGTSGSQTQYF. The V gene is TRBV20-1, the J gene TRBJ2-5; 14 positions agree with TRBD2. The germline gives CDR1 DFQATT, CDR2 SNEGSKA (reference sequence). The CDR3 has 15 amino acids. Unmatched junction bases numbered 6, after V lost 3 bases and J lost 6 bases.